The 15 T cell receptor beta chains presented below share a single source sample, sequenced in a study of shared clonotypes between healthy human individuals. Libraries were prepared by immunoSEQ multiplex PCR; TCRdb keeps only in-frame clonotypes and omits some of them. The sample carries 750,000 to 1,000,000 clones, about 92% recorded once. Terminally differentiated effector memory CD45RA+ cells were left out of the naive CD8 fraction, which was CD45RO-negative and positively selected for CCR7. The sample consisted of naive CD8+ T cells sorted from blood. The receptor source for this set is a man between 25 and 39 years old in good health.

Regarding this clone: Its ends do not fully match the called genes, so a read error is possible. The chain couples TRBV29-1 to TRBJ2-1, with D unclear. The CDR3 sequence is 11 residues long. Germline assignment: CDR1 SQVTM and CDR2 ANQGSEA. The CDR3 nucleotides read TGCAGCGTGGAAGTGTACAATGAGCAGTTCTTC. It encodes CSVEVYNEQFF.

The CDR3 here is CASSYPYSYEQYF. CDR3 bases: TGTGCCAGCAGTTACCCCTACTCCTACGAGCAGTACTTC. The V and J genes are TRBV6-5 and TRBJ2-7; D is undetermined. V dropped 2 bases and J dropped 0 bases, with 5 bases sitting between them. The CDR3 runs to 13 residues. CDR1 and CDR2 (germline): MNHEY, SVGAGI.

V gene TRBV19 combines with J gene TRBJ1-5; the D gene is possibly TRBD1 (6 bases). The CDR3 loop spans 16 amino acids. V shed 5 bases and J shed 1 base, with 15 bases lying between them. Germline CDR1 and CDR2: LNHDA and SQIVND (reference sequence). The DNA for the CDR3 is TGTGCCAGTAGTGATCACAGGGTAAGGAGCAATCAGCCCCAGCATTTT. Protein: CASSDHRVRSNQPQHF.

CDR3 in DNA: TGTGCCAGCAGGGCCTCTAGCGGGGATATGAGCTCCTACAATGAGCAGTTCTTC. It is translated as CASRASSGDMSSYNEQFF. The chain is built from TRBV7-6 and TRBJ2-1; 9 nucleotides line up with TRBD2. With V trimmed by 6 bases and J by 0 bases, 12 bases remained unmatched. The CDR3 consists of 18 residues. Germline V lookup: CDR1 SGHVS, CDR2 FNYEAQ.

Comments on this clone: The same CDR3 can be traced to other DNA sequences in this sample. The chain recombines TRBV4-1 with TRBJ2-7, with no clear D. This CDR3 comprises 13 residues. Germline loops: CDR1 MGHRA, CDR2 YSYEKL. V was cut by 0 bases and J by 0 bases, with 3 bases left in between. The CDR3 region has the DNA TGCGCCAGCAGCCAAGAAAGCTCCTACGAGCAGTACTTC. Encoded protein: CASSQESSYEQYF.

V and J are TRBV4-1 and TRBJ1-1; 8 nucleotides match TRBD1. With V trimmed by 1 base and J by 5 bases, 6 bases remained unmatched. The CDR3 covers 15 residues. Germline loops: CDR1 MGHRA, CDR2 YSYEKL. CDR3 DNA sequence: TGCGCCAGCAGCCAAGCCAACAGGGGGGGGACTGAAGCTTTCTTT. Its translation: CASSQANRGGTEAFF.

Remarks on this clone: This sample includes further DNA sequences coding for the same CDR3. The gene calls are TRBV27 and TRBJ2-3, with D unresolved. The germline gives CDR1 MNHEY, CDR2 SMNVEV (reference sequence). V lost 3 bases and J lost 6, with 4 bases in between. The CDR3 extends over 11 amino acids. Here the CDR3 DNA reads TGTGCCAGCAGTTTCTTTGATACGCAGTATTTT. It specifies CASSFFDTQYF.

This chain joins TRBV7-9 and TRBJ2-5, with TRBD1 matching over 8 bases. V lost 2 bases to trimming and J lost 4 bases; unmatched junction nucleotides: 9. The CDR3 extends over 16 amino acids. Germline V gene data show CDR1 as SEHNR and CDR2 as FQNEAQ (reference sequence). The CDR3: CASSLWLGQAGETQYF. The DNA of the CDR3 is TGTGCCAGCAGCTTATGGCTGGGACAGGCTGGAGAGACCCAGTACTTC. The full variable domain, with the rest looked up from reference TRBV7-9 and TRBJ2-5, is DTGVSQNPRHKITKRGQNVTFRCDPISEHNRLYWYRQTLGQGPEFLTYFQNEAQLEKSRLLSDRFSAERPKGSFSTLEIQRTEQGDSAMYLCASSLWLGQAGETQYFGPGTRLLVL.

The rearrangement uses TRBV7-9 and TRBJ2-1; TRBD2 aligns across 7 bases. This CDR3 is built from 15 residues. J was trimmed by 2 bases and V by 2 bases; bases with no gene match: 3. CDR1 and CDR2 (germline): SEHNR, FQNEAQ (reference sequence). This chain's CDR3 is CASSLRSGAYNEQFF. Written as DNA, the CDR3 is TGTGCCAGCAGCTTAAGAAGCGGGGCCTACAATGAGCAGTTCTTC.

V gene TRBV6-4 combines with J gene TRBJ1-2; D not resolved. The CDR3 is made up of 17 amino acids. V was trimmed by 0 bases and J by 0 bases, leaving 14 bases between them. Germline-derived CDR1 and CDR2 are MRHNA and SNTAGT. CDR3: CASSDSFPSRSNYGYTF. The CDR3 bases are TGTGCCAGCAGTGACTCTTTCCCCAGCCGCTCTAACTATGGCTACACCTTC.

The chain uses TRBV7-9 and TRBJ2-5; D is perhaps TRBD2 (6 bases). Trimming took off 2 bases at V and 5 bases at J, with 12 bases between the two ends. The germline gives CDR1 SEHNR, CDR2 FQNEAQ (reference sequence). The CDR3 covers 14 residues. The CDR3 nucleotides are TGTGCCAGCAGCTTAAGGGAGGTATGGGAGACCCAGTACTTC. Encoded protein: CASSLREVWETQYF.

This clone was seen just once. A read error may be the cause here, since a much bigger clone is one base away. The chain uses TRBV10-2 and TRBJ2-1; D is uncertain. V lost 8 bases and J lost 2, with 4 bases in between. Germline V lookup: CDR1 WSHSY, CDR2 SAAADI. CDR3 length: 11 residues. CDR3 sequence reads: CASGTYNEQFF. CDR3 coding DNA: TGCGCCAGCGGGACCTACAATGAGCAGTTCTTC.

The rearrangement uses TRBV14 and TRBJ2-1; TRBD1 agrees at 10 bases. Trimming at V came to 4 bases and at J to 4 bases, leaving 10 bases not matched to a gene. Germline values: CDR1 SGHDN, CDR2 FVKESK. CDR3 size: 17 residues. CDR3 in amino acids: CASSPLPRDRGYNEQFF. CDR3 in DNA: TGTGCCAGCAGCCCTTTACCACGGGACAGGGGATACAATGAGCAGTTCTTC.

This clone appeared a single time. The genes are TRBV19 and TRBJ1-5, with D tentatively TRBD1 (5 bases). The CDR3 contains 14 residues. The ends were cut back, 3 bases at V and 4 bases at J, with 10 bases in the middle. Germline CDR1 LNHDA, CDR2 SQIVND (reference sequence). The CDR3 is CASSIMTVNQPQHF. The CDR3 nucleotides read TGTGCCAGTAGTATTATGACAGTTAATCAGCCCCAGCATTTT.

The V gene is TRBV5-6, the J gene TRBJ2-7; no clear D. Per germline, CDR1 SGHDT and CDR2 YYEEEE. The CDR3 runs to 13 residues. Between the trimmed V and J ends, which lost 3 bases and 3 bases, there was a span of 10 bases. CDR3 sequence reads: CASSSETDYEQYF. CDR3 bases: TGTGCCAGCAGCTCGGAGACTGACTACGAGCAGTACTTC.